This paragraph reports one TCR beta chain. Its matching antigen is unknown. This record comes from a study of shared clonotypes between healthy human individuals. Findings and limits, study-wide: In several donors, about 5% of naive CD4 clonotypes appeared in common. It was expected that sequencing depth would affect clonotype sharing among donors.

CD4+ cells yielded CD45RA+ naive and CD45RA-negative memory subsets. Several immunoSEQ plates received, in even portions, the genomic DNA of each subset. Here immunoSEQ multiplex PCR was the method, and the copy in TCRdb shows in-frame clones only, minus some. Of approximately 2.5 million clones in the sample, around 90% are singletons; the top ten hold 0.14%. The V end was cut by 0 bases, the J end by 4 bases, with 15 bases between. In germline, CDR1 is GTSNPN, CDR2 SVGIG (reference sequence). CDR3 length: 15 residues. Sequences were obtained from naive CD4+ T cells sorted from blood. This sample's subset: CD45RA+ positively selected. The TCR sequence derives from a man younger than 35 in good health. V gene TRBV30 combines with J gene TRBJ2-5, with D perhaps matching TRBD2 (6 bases). The CDR3 loop is CAWSVRGRLGETQYF. As DNA, the CDR3 is TGTGCCTGGAGTGTAAGAGGGAGACTAGGAGAGACCCAGTACTTC.